The entry below describes one T cell receptor beta chain. This record comes from a study of T cell changes during pregnancy in multiple sclerosis. The table came from immunoSEQ multiplex PCR; TCRdb's copy has only in-frame clones and leaves some out. The data contain roughly 75,000 clones, approximately 92% of them singletons. Germline CDR1 LGHNA, CDR2 YNFKEQ. The CDR3 loop spans 15 amino acids. V lost 3 bases to trimming and J lost 6 bases; unmatched junction nucleotides: 5. The receptor's source is a female donor in good health, enrolled as a control in a pregnancy study. This chain links TRBV4-2 with TRBJ2-2; TRBD2 aligns across 9 bases. The specimen comprised peripheral blood, sampled in the third trimester of pregnancy. DNA for the CDR3: TGTGCCAGCAGCCACAATAGCGGGAGCCCCGGGGAGCTGTTTTTT. It translates to CASSHNSGSPGELFF.